Below, 30 T cell receptor beta chains from the same sample are listed, as sequenced in a study of siplizumab effects on memory and regulatory T cells. TCRdb's table, derived via immunoSEQ multiplex PCR, lists solely in-frame clones and lacks some. The repertoire holds 100,000 or so clones, about 91% seen once, with around 2.6% in the top ten. The material sequenced was CD4+ T cells sorted from blood. These receptor sequences come from a human donor in good health. Some clones in this sample may be carry-over from other donors' samples.

This chain links TRBV7-9 with TRBJ2-7; the D call may be TRBD1 or TRBD2 (5 bases each). V was shortened by 4 bases and J by 3 bases, with 10 bases between the two germline ends. CDR1 and CDR2 (germline): SEHNR, FQNEAQ (reference sequence). CDR3 length: 13 residues. The CDR3 region has the DNA TGTGCCAGCAGCTCCGGGACCGTCTACGAGCAGTACTTC. As protein: CASSSGTVYEQYF.

The chain joins TRBV6-5 to TRBJ2-7, with TRBD2 matching 7 bases. The CDR3 covers 14 residues. Per the germline V gene, CDR1 is MNHEY and CDR2 is SVGAGI. Unmatched junction bases numbered 11, after V lost 5 bases and J lost 7 bases. The CDR3 DNA follows: TGTGCCAGCAGTCTAGCGGCTGCGACTGGAGAGCAGTACTTC. Protein product: CASSLAAATGEQYF.

This clone was seen just once. CDR3 residues: CASSYSGGRYEQYF. The CDR3, as DNA: TGTGCCAGCAGTTACTCCGGCGGACGATACGAGCAGTACTTC. The rearrangement joins TRBV6-5 to TRBJ2-7; the D is unclear. The CDR3 loop spans 14 amino acids. Germline assignment: CDR1 MNHEY and CDR2 SVGAGI. The ends were cut back, 0 bases at V and 4 bases at J, with 10 bases in the middle.

V gene TRBV15 combines with J gene TRBJ2-5; TRBD2 matches 7 bases. Unmatched junction bases numbered 5, after V lost 2 bases and J lost 5 bases. CDR3 length: 14 residues. The V gene's germline CDR1 is LNHNV and CDR2 YYDKDF (reference sequence). Written as DNA, the CDR3 is TGTGCCACCAGCAGAATAGCGGGCGGGGAGACCCAGTACTTC. Its protein product is CATSRIAGGETQYF. The whole variable domain, filled in from reference TRBV15 and TRBJ2-5, reads DAMVIQNPRYQVTQFGKPVTLSCSQTLNHNVMYWYQQKSSQAPKLLFHYYDKDFNNEADTPDNFQSRRPNTSFCFLDIRSPGLGDTAMYLCATSRIAGGETQYFGPGTRLLVL.

V and J are TRBV5-6 and TRBJ2-5; the D call may be TRBD1 or TRBD2 (5 bases each). Germline V gene data show CDR1 as SGHDT and CDR2 as YYEEEE. The V gene lost 4 bases and the J gene lost 4 bases, with 14 bases spanning the gap. This CDR3 region has 14 residues. CDR3 DNA: TGTGCCAGCAGCCGGGGAGCAGGGACAGAGACCCAGTACTTC. It yields the protein CASSRGAGTETQYF.

The rearrangement uses TRBV14 and TRBJ2-7; TRBD2 matches at 7 bases. Germline V gene sequence: CDR1 SGHDN, CDR2 FVKESK. J gave up 2 bases and V 2 bases, and 12 bases lay outside the gene matches. CDR3 size: 17 residues. The CDR3 is CASSQWGRAGVPYEQYF. The CDR3 DNA reads TGTGCCAGCAGCCAATGGGGGAGGGCGGGAGTCCCCTACGAGCAGTACTTC. The entire variable domain, with the rest obtained from reference TRBV14 and TRBJ2-7, is as follows: EAGVTQFPSHSVIEKGQTVTLRCDPISGHDNLYWYRRVMGKEIKFLLHFVKESKQDESGMPNNRFLAERTGGTYSTLKVQPAELEDSGVYFCASSQWGRAGVPYEQYFGPGTRLTVT.

V and J are TRBV2 and TRBJ2-1, with 9 bases aligning to TRBD1. The junction had 12 bases not matched to a gene; V was cut back by 6 bases and J by 6 bases. This CDR3 is 16 amino acids long. The germline gives CDR1 SNHLY, CDR2 FYNNEI. Written as DNA, the CDR3 is TGTGCCAGCAGCGTAGTACTACAGGGGGCGGTCAATGAGCAGTTCTTC. Protein: CASSVVLQGAVNEQFF.

The count of this clone is one. V is TRBV5-6 and J is TRBJ2-5; D is unresolved. The germline CDR1 and CDR2 sequences are SGHDT and YYEEEE. The V and J ends lost 2 bases and 0 bases respectively, with 11 bases between them. The CDR3 totals 15 residues. This CDR3 is CASSLNHRNQETQYF. The CDR3 region has the DNA TGTGCCAGCAGCTTAAACCATCGCAACCAAGAGACCCAGTACTTC.

CDR3: CASSLDQAATNEKLFF. In DNA form, the CDR3 reads TGCGCCAGCAGCTTGGACCAGGCGGCAACTAATGAAAAACTGTTTTTT. J is TRBJ1-4 and V is TRBV5-1; no clear D gene. Trimming removed 0 bases from V and 0 bases from J, with 9 bases in between. The CDR3 totals 16 residues. In germline, CDR1 is SGHRS, CDR2 YFSETQ.

The chain combines TRBV25-1 with TRBJ2-1; TRBD2 matches at 9 bases. CDR1 is MGHDK, CDR2 SYGVNS, per germline. V shed 4 bases and J 6 bases; nucleotides not matched to a gene: 7. The CDR3 loop spans 15 amino acids. The CDR3 DNA follows: TGTGCCAGCAGTGGAGGTAGCGGGAGTCTCAATGAGCAGTTCTTC. Translating gives CASSGGSGSLNEQFF.

V gene TRBV5-4 combines with J gene TRBJ2-3; D ambiguous. The CDR3 contains 15 residues. Per the germline V gene, CDR1 is SGHNT and CDR2 is YYREEE (reference sequence). The V and J ends lost 0 bases and 1 base respectively, with 9 bases between them. The CDR3 protein is CASSLAKAGTDTQYF. In DNA, the CDR3 is TGTGCCAGCAGCTTGGCGAAGGCTGGCACAGATACGCAGTATTTT. The entire variable domain, with the rest obtained from reference TRBV5-4 and TRBJ2-3, is as follows: ETGVTQSPTHLIKTRGQQVTLRCSSQSGHNTVSWYQQALGQGPQFIFQYYREEENGRGNFPPRFSGLQFPNYSSELNVNALELDDSALYLCASSLAKAGTDTQYFGPGTRLTVL.

To note about this clone: This sample also contains other DNA sequences that code for the same CDR3. In DNA, the CDR3 is TGTGCCAGCTCACCACCTAGCTCGTACGAGCAGTACTTC. This translates into CASSPPSSYEQYF. The chain links TRBV18 to TRBJ2-7, with D uncertain. Per germline, CDR1 KGHSH and CDR2 LQKENI. V lost 0 bases and J lost 4, with 7 bases in between. The CDR3 is 13 amino acids.

The chain couples TRBV28 to TRBJ2-3, with 11 bases lining up with TRBD2. The ends lost 5 bases at V and 5 bases at J; junction bases unmatched: 9. In germline, CDR1 is MDHEN, CDR2 SYDVKM. The CDR3 length is 16 residues. For the CDR3, the DNA is TGTGCCAGCAGTCAAAGTAGCGGGAGGGCAAGAGATACGCAGTATTTT. Its protein product is CASSQSSGRARDTQYF.

Comment on this clone: One end of the junction fails to match germline, which may point to a read error. CDR3 coding DNA: TGCGCCAGCAGCCAACATACCGCGGGAGGCTCCTACAATGAGCAGTTCTTC. As protein: CASSQHTAGGSYNEQFF. V is TRBV5-8 and J is TRBJ2-1; 8 positions agree with TRBD2. Germline CDR1 and CDR2: SGHTS and YDEGEE. The CDR3 consists of 17 residues.

The genes are TRBV4-1 and TRBJ2-2; D remains ambiguous. CDR1 and CDR2 from the germline V gene are MGHRA and YSYEKL. Trimming pared 1 base from V and 2 bases from J, leaving 8 bases between. The CDR3 length is 15 residues. This CDR3 reads CASSQGQINTGELFF. Here the CDR3 DNA reads TGCGCCAGCAGCCAAGGACAAATTAACACCGGGGAGCTGTTTTTT.

This rearrangement joins TRBV4-1 to TRBJ1-3; D gene unclear. This CDR3 region has 15 residues. V lost 3 bases to trimming and J lost 1 base, with 10 bases between them. Germline CDR1 is MGHRA and CDR2 is YSYEKL. The CDR3 sequence is CASSQPERSGNTIYF. DNA of the CDR3: TGCGCCAGCAGCCAGCCAGAACGGTCTGGAAACACCATATATTTT.

V usage is TRBV4-1 and J usage is TRBJ1-2; TRBD1 matches at 7 bases. V trimming: 2 bases; J trimming: 5 bases; junction bases outside the gene matches: 5. Germline V CDR1 and CDR2: MGHRA, YSYEKL. The CDR3 is 14 residues long. CDR3 sequence (DNA): TGCGCCAGCAGCCAATTCGACAGGGCTTATGGCTACACCTTC. It specifies CASSQFDRAYGYTF.

This clone was recorded a few times. This chain links TRBV5-1 with TRBJ2-5; 9 positions agree with TRBD2. The V segment lost 4 bases and the J segment 5 bases; nucleotides outside the gene matches: 12. The CDR3 has 16 amino acids. Germline values: CDR1 SGHRS, CDR2 YFSETQ. The CDR3 region is CASSPGVAGVPETQYF. CDR3 DNA: TGCGCCAGCAGCCCGGGGGTAGCGGGAGTGCCGGAGACCCAGTACTTC.

V and J are TRBV27 and TRBJ1-4, with a tentative D call TRBD1 (5 bases). V was pared by 6 bases and J by 0 bases, with 8 bases between. From germline, CDR1 is MNHEY and CDR2 SMNVEV (reference sequence). The CDR3 has 14 amino acids. The CDR3 sequence is CASRGRATNEKLFF. In DNA, the CDR3 is TGTGCCAGCAGGGGACGGGCAACTAATGAAAAACTGTTTTTT.

The chain joins TRBV5-6 to TRBJ2-5; D gene uncertain. The CDR3 runs to 12 residues. Trimming cost V 4 bases and J 5 bases, with 9 bases left between them. Per germline, CDR1 SGHDT and CDR2 YYEEEE. CDR3 sequence (DNA): TGTGCCAGCAGCCCTCAACGGGAGACCCAGTACTTC. As protein: CASSPQRETQYF.

This chain connects TRBV7-9 to TRBJ1-5, with D possibly matching TRBD1 (6 bases). CDR1 and CDR2 (germline): SEHNR, FQNEAQ (reference sequence). The CDR3 extends over 15 amino acids. Trimming cost V 5 bases and J 5 bases, with 16 bases left between them. The CDR3 sequence is CASSKEGGSDQPQHF. For the CDR3, the DNA is TGTGCCAGCAGCAAAGAGGGGGGCTCGGATCAGCCCCAGCATTTT.

As for this clone: This sample also contains other DNA sequences that code for the same CDR3. The genes are TRBV2 and TRBJ2-1, with TRBD2 matching over 15 bases. The germline CDR1 and CDR2 sequences are SNHLY and FYNNEI. J lost 8 bases, V lost 5 bases, and 7 bases had no gene match. The CDR3 loop spans 16 amino acids. The CDR3 region is CASSFGLAGGRDEQFF. In DNA, the CDR3 is TGTGCCAGCAGTTTCGGACTAGCGGGAGGGCGAGATGAGCAGTTCTTC.

V gene TRBV11-3 combines with J gene TRBJ2-2; a weak D match, TRBD2 (6 bases). V was trimmed by 4 bases and J by 4 bases, leaving 10 bases between them. CDR1 and CDR2 from the germline V gene are SGHNT and YENEEA. The CDR3 runs to 14 residues. The CDR3 region has the DNA TGTGCCAGCAGCTCCATAGCGGTCACCGGGGAGCTGTTTTTT. Its protein is CASSSIAVTGELFF.

The chain recombines TRBV7-9 with TRBJ2-6, with D unresolved. V was pared by 2 bases and J by 0 bases, with 11 bases between. Germline V CDR1 and CDR2: SEHNR, FQNEAQ (reference sequence). This CDR3 is built from 17 residues. The CDR3 here is CASSLKGRSSGANVLTF. The CDR3 nucleotides are TGTGCCAGCAGCTTAAAGGGCAGGAGCTCTGGGGCCAACGTCCTGACTTTC.

This chain links TRBV7-9 with TRBJ2-1; weak D call: TRBD2 (5 bases). The V gene lost 10 bases and the J gene lost 4 bases, with 5 bases spanning the gap. CDR3 length: 10 residues. Per the germline V gene, CDR1 is SEHNR and CDR2 is FQNEAQ (reference sequence). The CDR3 bases are TGTGCCACGGGATACAATGAGCAGTTCTTC. Amino acid sequence: CATGYNEQFF.

This clone was seen only once. The chain is built from TRBV7-3 and TRBJ1-6, with TRBD1 as a possible D gene (6 bases). The CDR3 contains 12 residues. V lost 5 bases, J lost 14 bases, and 13 bases lay in between. The V gene's germline CDR1 is SGHTA and CDR2 FQGTGA. The CDR3 coding sequence is TGTGCCAGCAGCCCAACCGGGGGCACCCTCCACTTT. Its protein is CASSPTGGTLHF.

The chain uses TRBV6-1 and TRBJ2-1; D gene uncertain. The V gene lost 5 bases and the J gene lost 0 bases, with 11 bases spanning the gap. CDR3 size: 15 residues. The V gene's germline CDR1 is MNHNS and CDR2 SASEGT. The chain's CDR3 is CASSWAPSSYNEQFF. The CDR3 region has the DNA TGTGCCAGCAGTTGGGCTCCCAGCTCCTACAATGAGCAGTTCTTC.

This sequence joins TRBV28 and TRBJ1-3; D gene ambiguous. Trimming stripped 4 bases from V and 0 bases from J, with 7 bases between. Germline values: CDR1 MDHEN, CDR2 SYDVKM. The CDR3 totals 14 residues. CDR3 in DNA: TGTGCCAGCAGTTCCGGAATCTCTGGAAACACCATATATTTT. Translating gives CASSSGISGNTIYF.

As DNA, the CDR3 is TGTGCCAGCAGCAGCGACCAGGGTAATCGAAATGAGCAGTTCTTC. This codes for CASSSDQGNRNEQFF. This chain connects TRBV5-4 to TRBJ2-1, with D perhaps matching TRBD1 (5 bases). V was cut by 4 bases and J by 7 bases, with 18 bases left in between. The CDR3 length is 15 residues. Germline CDR1 reads SGHNT; CDR2 reads YYREEE (reference sequence). Combining the CDR3 with reference TRBV5-4 and TRBJ2-1 gives the whole variable domain ETGVTQSPTHLIKTRGQQVTLRCSSQSGHNTVSWYQQALGQGPQFIFQYYREEENGRGNFPPRFSGLQFPNYSSELNVNALELDDSALYLCASSSDQGNRNEQFFGPGTRLTVL.

V is TRBV9 and J is TRBJ2-3; 12 bases match TRBD2. The CDR3 is 17 residues long. V lost 0 bases to trimming and J lost 4 bases; unmatched junction nucleotides: 6. Germline-derived CDR1 and CDR2 are SGDLS and YYNGEE. CDR3 DNA: TGTGCCAGCAGCGTAGTAGTGACTAGCGGGAGTCCAGATACGCAGTATTTT. It is translated as CASSVVVTSGSPDTQYF. Together with reference TRBV9 and TRBJ2-3, the CDR3 gives the full variable domain: DSGVTQTPKHLITATGQRVTLRCSPRSGDLSVYWYQQSLDQGLQFLIQYYNGEERAKGNILERFSAQQFPDLHSELNLSSLELGDSALYFCASSVVVTSGSPDTQYFGPGTRLTVL.